This T cell receptor (beta chain) was observed in a study of OX40 agonist ivuxolimab in advanced cancers. Trimming pared 4 bases from V and 8 bases from J, leaving 11 bases between. Germline loops: CDR1 SGHTA, CDR2 FQGTGA. The CDR3 spans 12 residues. Assay: immunoSEQ multiplex PCR; the TCRdb copy retains only in-frame clones and omits some. The sample has about 79,000 clones; 91% are singletons. The source of this sequence is an adult with an advanced solid tumor such as melanoma, head and neck, liver or kidney cancer. The input for sequencing was CD4+ or CD8+ T cells sorted from blood, taken in a trial of the OX40 agonist ivuxolimab. V usage is TRBV7-3 and J usage is TRBJ1-1, with no clear D. In nucleotides, the CDR3 is TGTGCCAGCAGCTACCGGATCGGCGAAGCTTTCTTT. This gives the protein CASSYRIGEAFF.